This T cell receptor beta chain emerged from a study of OX40 agonist ivuxolimab in advanced cancers. The method was immunoSEQ multiplex PCR; TCRdb's version includes in-frame clones alone and lacks a portion of them. In the table there are more than 55,000 clones, nearly 90% of which are singletons. This receptor was taken from an adult with an advanced solid tumor such as melanoma, head and neck, liver or kidney cancer. This specimen consisted of CD4+ or CD8+ T cells sorted from blood, obtained in a trial of the OX40 agonist ivuxolimab.

The CDR3: CASSVAGAYEQYF. DNA for the CDR3: TGTGCCAGCAGTGTGGCAGGTGCCTACGAGCAGTACTTC. V and J are TRBV2 and TRBJ2-7; D ambiguous. Trimming removed 4 bases at V and 2 bases at J, with 9 bases between. The CDR3 contains 13 residues. Germline values: CDR1 SNHLY, CDR2 FYNNEI.